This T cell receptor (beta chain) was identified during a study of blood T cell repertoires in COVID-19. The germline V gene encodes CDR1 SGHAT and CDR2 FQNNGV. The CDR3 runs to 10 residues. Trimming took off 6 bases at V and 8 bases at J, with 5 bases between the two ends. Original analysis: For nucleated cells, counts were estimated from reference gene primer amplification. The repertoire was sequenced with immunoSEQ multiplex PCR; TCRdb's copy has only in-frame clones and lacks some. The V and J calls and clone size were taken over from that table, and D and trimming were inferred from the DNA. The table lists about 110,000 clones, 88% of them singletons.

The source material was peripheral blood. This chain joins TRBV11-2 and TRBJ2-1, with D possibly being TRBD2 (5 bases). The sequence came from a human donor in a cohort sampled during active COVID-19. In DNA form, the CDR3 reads TGTGCCAGCAGAGCGGATGAGCAGTTCTTC. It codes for CASRADEQFF.